A single sample is the source of the 21 T cell receptor beta chains below, sequenced in a study of cytomegalovirus exposure and HLA in healthy donors. The PCR made use of 60 Vbeta and 13 Jbeta primers. Assay: immunoSEQ multiplex PCR; the TCRdb copy retains only in-frame clones and omits some. This table has about 160,000 clones, roughly 80% appearing once. The sequenced sample consisted of PBMCs. These receptors were obtained from a man younger than 45 in good health and CMV-seropositive.

The genes are TRBV5-1 and TRBJ1-4, with TRBD1 as a possible D gene (5 bases). V was clipped by 5 bases and J by 8 bases, with 16 bases between them. The CDR3 consists of 14 residues. From germline, CDR1 is SGHRS and CDR2 YFSETQ. This chain's CDR3 is CASSRKGMDEKLFF. CDR3 in DNA: TGCGCCAGCAGTCGGAAGGGGATGGACGAAAAACTGTTTTTT.

The chain has TRBV9 and TRBJ2-1, with 11 nucleotides matching TRBD2. J gave up 13 bases and V 0 bases, and 6 bases lay outside the gene matches. Germline loops: CDR1 SGDLS, CDR2 YYNGEE. This CDR3 contains 14 residues. For the CDR3, the DNA is TGTGCCAGCAGCGTAGTAGCTAGCGGGGGGCTCCAGTTCTTC. Protein: CASSVVASGGLQFF. Drawing the rest from reference TRBV9 and TRBJ2-1, the complete variable domain is DSGVTQTPKHLITATGQRVTLRCSPRSGDLSVYWYQQSLDQGLQFLIQYYNGEERAKGNILERFSAQQFPDLHSELNLSSLELGDSALYFCASSVVASGGLQFFGPGTRLTVL.

The gene calls are TRBV2 and TRBJ2-5, with D perhaps TRBD1 (6 bases). Trimming left V 9 bases short and J 3 bases short, with 8 bases between. This CDR3 comprises 11 residues. The germline V gene has CDR1 SNHLY and CDR2 FYNNEI. The CDR3 is CASRTEETQYF. DNA of the CDR3: TGTGCCAGTCGGACAGAAGAGACCCAGTACTTC.

A note on this clone: This same CDR3 is encoded by further DNA sequences in the sample. The chain has TRBV18 and TRBJ2-2; TRBD1 agrees at 8 bases. The germline gives CDR1 KGHSH, CDR2 LQKENI. Trimming cost V 5 bases and J 6 bases; bases outside gene matches: 2. The CDR3 runs to 13 residues. CDR3 sequence reads: CASSSTGAGELFF. The CDR3 region has the DNA TGTGCCAGCTCATCGACAGGGGCCGGGGAGCTGTTTTTT.

This clone has just one count. This chain uses TRBV28 with TRBJ1-5, with D possibly TRBD1 on 6 matching bases. The CDR3 length is 15 residues. Germline V gives CDR1 MDHEN, CDR2 SYDVKM. Trimming took 7 bases from V and 3 from J, leaving 16 bases between them. The CDR3 loop is CASTSLGADNQPQHF. The CDR3 DNA reads TGTGCCAGCACCTCCTTGGGGGCAGACAATCAGCCCCAGCATTTT.

This clone was counted a single time. The rearrangement links TRBV5-1 to TRBJ1-1; D is possibly TRBD1 (6 bases). Germline loops: CDR1 SGHRS, CDR2 YFSETQ. V was cut by 0 bases and J by 5 bases, with 11 bases left in between. The CDR3 length is 14 residues. The CDR3 loop reads CASSLAGADTEAFF. Written as DNA, the CDR3 is TGCGCCAGCAGCTTGGCAGGGGCCGATACTGAAGCTTTCTTT.

The chain's CDR3 is CAISESRGLSEQFF. CDR3 nucleotide sequence: TGTGCCATCAGTGAGTCTAGGGGGCTAAGTGAGCAGTTCTTC. This chain joins TRBV10-3 and TRBJ2-1; 7 bases fit TRBD1. Germline V CDR1 and CDR2: ENHRY, SYGVKD. V lost 0 bases to trimming and J lost 9 bases; unmatched junction nucleotides: 5. The CDR3 spans 14 residues.

This sequence joins TRBV7-2 and TRBJ2-3, with TRBD2 matching 9 bases. The trim removed 5 bases at V and 2 bases at J, leaving 5 bases unmatched. This CDR3 contains 15 residues. Germline values: CDR1 SGHTA, CDR2 FQGNSA. Here the CDR3 DNA reads TGTGCCAGCAGCCCTCTAGCGGGGATCACAGATACGCAGTATTTT. Encoded protein: CASSPLAGITDTQYF.

This clone was picked up one time. CDR3 sequence: CASSLEGDYGYTF. CDR3 nucleotides: TGTGCCAGCAGCTTAGAGGGGGACTATGGCTACACCTTC. The chain carries TRBV7-9 and TRBJ1-2; weak D call: TRBD1 (6 bases). There are 13 residues in the CDR3. The germline V gene has CDR1 SEHNR and CDR2 FQNEAQ (reference sequence). The germline V and J ends were trimmed by 1 base and 3 bases, with 6 bases remaining between them.

The V gene is TRBV2, the J gene TRBJ2-7; D is perhaps TRBD2 (5 bases). The CDR3 contains 15 residues. From germline, CDR1 is SNHLY and CDR2 FYNNEI. Deletions cut 6 bases from V and 0 bases from J, with 15 bases between. CDR3 residues: CASSSTQRSSYEQYF. The CDR3 nucleotides read TGTGCCAGCAGCTCCACCCAGCGGAGCTCCTACGAGCAGTACTTC. Full variable domain (rest looked up from reference TRBV2 and TRBJ2-7): EPEVTQTPSHQVTQMGQEVILRCVPISNHLYFYWYRQILGQKVEFLVSFYNNEISEKSEIFDDQFSVERPDGSNFTLKIRSTKLEDSAMYFCASSSTQRSSYEQYFGPGTRLTVT.

The chain links TRBV19 to TRBJ2-7; 7 bases are shared with TRBD2. Germline CDR1 reads LNHDA; CDR2 reads SQIVND (reference sequence). There are 13 residues in the CDR3. With V trimmed by 9 bases and J by 7 bases, 12 bases remained unmatched. The CDR3 nucleotides read TGTGCCAGCGCCCCCTCGGGAGGAGAAGAGCAGTACTTC. The encoded protein is CASAPSGGEEQYF.

The chain joins TRBV19 to TRBJ2-2; 7 nucleotides agree with TRBD1. CDR3 size: 16 residues. Germline V CDR1 and CDR2: LNHDA, SQIVND (reference sequence). V was pared by 6 bases and J by 0 bases, with 7 bases of the junction left unmatched. The CDR3 DNA follows: TGTGCCAGTAGAGTAGGGGGCCGCGCGAACACCGGGGAGCTGTTTTTT. Its protein product is CASRVGGRANTGELFF.

The V gene is TRBV19, the J gene TRBJ1-2, with no clear D. V was trimmed by 1 base and J by 4 bases, leaving 10 bases between them. The CDR3 covers 14 residues. Germline V lookup: CDR1 LNHDA, CDR2 SQIVND (reference sequence). The CDR3 region is CASSIGEATYGYTF. CDR3 sequence (DNA): TGTGCCAGTAGTATAGGAGAGGCCACCTATGGCTACACCTTC.

The chain is built from TRBV9 and TRBJ2-1, with D tentatively TRBD2 (7 bases). CDR1 and CDR2 (germline): SGDLS, YYNGEE. The CDR3 runs to 13 residues. Trimming left V 7 bases short and J 6 bases short, with 14 bases between. CDR3 in DNA: TGTGCCAGCGGGGGGGGCGGGGGCAATGAGCAGTTCTTC. Protein product: CASGGGGGNEQFF.

This clone was observed once. The DNA of the CDR3 is TGTGCCAGCAGTGAAGCTTGGGGGCGGTATGAAAAACTGTTTTTT. It is translated as CASSEAWGRYEKLFF. The rearrangement links TRBV6-1 to TRBJ1-4; maybe TRBD1 (6 bases). Germline V lookup: CDR1 MNHNS, CDR2 SASEGT. The CDR3 totals 15 residues. Trimming left V 0 bases short and J 6 bases short, with 11 bases between.

This clone came up once. The V call is TRBV4-2, the J call TRBJ1-6; D may be TRBD1 (5 bases). The CDR3 contains 17 residues. CDR1 LGHNA and CDR2 YNFKEQ come from the germline V gene. Trimming removed 0 bases at V and 8 bases at J, with 17 bases between. The CDR3 sequence: CASSQDDGGGLDSPLHF. The CDR3 region has the DNA TGTGCCAGCAGCCAAGATGACGGGGGGGGACTCGATTCACCCCTCCACTTT.

The J gene is TRBJ1-1, the V gene TRBV14; 7 nucleotides agree with TRBD1. Trimming took 1 base from V and 0 from J; bases not matched to a gene: 8. The germline V gene has CDR1 SGHDN and CDR2 FVKESK. There are 17 residues in the CDR3. CDR3 residues: CASSQGTGAVLNTEAFF. The DNA of the CDR3 is TGTGCCAGCAGCCAAGGAACAGGGGCCGTACTGAACACTGAAGCTTTCTTT.

This clone was observed a few times. V and J are TRBV6-4 and TRBJ2-3; tentative D call: TRBD1 (6 bases). Looked up from germline, CDR1 is MRHNA and CDR2 is SNTAGT. V was pared by 3 bases and J by 3 bases, with 13 bases between. This CDR3 contains 15 residues. Here the CDR3 DNA reads TGTGCCAGCAGTGAAGGCAGGGGAGAGACAGATACGCAGTATTTT. This translates into CASSEGRGETDTQYF.

The rearrangement links TRBV29-1 to TRBJ2-2, with TRBD1 identical over 7 bases. CDR3 size: 15 residues. From germline, CDR1 is SQVTM and CDR2 ANQGSEA. V lost 7 bases, J lost 2 bases, and 10 bases stayed unmatched. CDR3 nucleotides: TGCAGCGCTCGTACCGGGACAGCCAACACCGGGGAGCTGTTTTTT. Translated: CSARTGTANTGELFF.

The V call is TRBV14, the J call TRBJ2-7; TRBD2 is a possible D gene (6 bases). V dropped 1 base and J dropped 1 base, with 11 bases sitting between them. Germline V lookup: CDR1 SGHDN, CDR2 FVKESK. CDR3 size: 15 residues. The CDR3 is CASSQVGTPSYEQYF. For the CDR3, the DNA is TGTGCCAGCAGCCAAGTCGGGACTCCATCCTACGAGCAGTACTTC.

The chain carries TRBV7-8 and TRBJ2-7; D is perhaps TRBD2 (5 bases). Germline values: CDR1 SGHVS, CDR2 FQNEAQ. With 4 bases removed from V and 0 bases from J, the gap between germline ends came to 13 bases. This CDR3 region has 15 residues. The CDR3 region has the DNA TGTGCCAGCAGCTACGGGAAGGACGGCTCCTACGAGCAGTACTTC. Amino acids: CASSYGKDGSYEQYF.